This entry lists 13 T cell receptor beta chains sequenced from one sample in a study of regulatory T cells in long-lasting Graves disease. Time point meaning: newly diagnosed GD, antithyroid drugs for less than 3 months. Making the TCR library involved RNA that had been extracted from PBMCs. Investigators prepared the TCR beta libraries by applying iRepertoire HTBI primers and Arm-PCR of CDR3 regions. TCRdb itself ran the multiplex PCR reads through MiXCR, one entry per CDR3 protein. The sample includes approximately 400,000 distinct CDR3 sequences, about 16% of them seen just once. These data were also filed under a second study, of T cells in Graves' hyperthyroidism and ophthalmopathy.

Specimen: peripheral blood mononuclear cells (PBMCs), collected at new diagnosis, from a patient treated with antithyroid drugs. These TCRs come from a woman between 25 and 40 years old with Graves disease.

This clonotype has just a few counts. The chain recombines TRBV19 with TRBJ2-5, with D perhaps TRBD2 (5 bases). The CDR3 extends over 14 amino acids. Looked up from germline, CDR1 is LNHDA and CDR2 is SQIVND (reference sequence). V lost 5 bases and J lost 3, with 13 bases in between. For the CDR3, the DNA is TGTGCCAGTAGTCCAGCGGCAGACAAAGAGACCCAGTACTTC. Translation gives CASSPAADKETQYF.

Details on this clonotype: A read error may explain this, as a much larger clone is one base away. The J gene is TRBJ2-1, the V gene TRBV10-3, with a possible D match to TRBD1 (5 bases). Trimming left V 10 bases short and J 2 bases short, with 18 bases between. This CDR3 is 15 amino acids long. The germline V gene has CDR1 ENHRY and CDR2 SYGVKD. The CDR3 reads CATTDSLGPYNEQFF. CDR3 nucleotides: TGTGCCACCACCGACAGCTTAGGACCCTACAATGAGCAGTTCTTC.

V is TRBV19 and J is TRBJ1-5; D not resolved. V shed 3 bases and J shed 6 bases, with 9 bases lying between them. The CDR3 covers 13 residues. Germline CDR1 is LNHDA and CDR2 is SQIVND (reference sequence). The CDR3 sequence is CASSMSRTQPQHF. In DNA, the CDR3 is TGTGCCAGTAGTATGTCCAGGACTCAGCCCCAGCATTTT.

Remarks on this clonotype: Given a much more abundant clone one base away, this may be a read error. The genes are TRBV6-2 or TRBV6-3 and TRBJ1-1; no definite D call. The CDR3 length is 13 residues. V lost 9 bases, J lost 1 base, and 12 bases lay in between. The germline CDR1 and CDR2 sequences are MNHEY and SVGEGT. The CDR3 DNA reads TGTGCCAGGAGCCCTGCTAGGAACACTGAAGCTTTCTTT. It codes for CARSPARNTEAFF.

This clonotype showed up many times. The chain is built from TRBV11-2 and TRBJ1-1; no firm D call. Germline V lookup: CDR1 SGHAT, CDR2 FQNNGV. V lost 6 bases and J lost 5, with 16 bases in between. There are 14 residues in the CDR3. This chain's CDR3 is CASREGGLKTEAFF. The CDR3 DNA is TGTGCCAGCAGGGAAGGTGGCCTCAAGACTGAAGCTTTCTTT.

The table lists this clonotype with many counts. The V gene is TRBV28, the J gene TRBJ1-2, with 8 nucleotides matching TRBD1. The V gene end was trimmed by 7 bases and the J gene end by 0 bases; junction bases not matched to a gene: 10. This CDR3 is built from 16 residues. In germline, CDR1 is MDHEN, CDR2 SYDVKM. In nucleotides, the CDR3 is TGTGCCAGCACCCTAACAGGGGGAACGTCTAACTATGGCTACACCTTC. Amino acid sequence: CASTLTGGTSNYGYTF.

This clonotype was detected ten times or more. This chain joins TRBV24-1 and TRBJ2-5, with 10 positions matching TRBD2. Trimming took 4 bases from V and 2 from J; bases not matched to a gene: 3. The length of the CDR3 is 15 residues. Germline V gene sequence: CDR1 KGHDR, CDR2 SFDVKD. DNA for the CDR3: TGTGCCACCAGTGAGACTAGCGGGTTGCAAGAGACCCAGTACTTC. As protein: CATSETSGLQETQYF.

This clonotype was seen a few times. Germline and junction disagree at one end, which may indicate a read error. This rearrangement joins TRBV7-7 to TRBJ2-5; D is uncertain. The CDR3 extends over 14 amino acids. Germline lookup yields CDR1 SSHAT and CDR2 FNYEAQ (reference sequence). CDR3: CASSFIGRFETQYF. The DNA for the CDR3 is TGTGCTAGCAGCTTCATTGGACGGTTTGAGACCCAGTACTTC.

The genes are TRBV20-1 and TRBJ2-7, with 8 bases that match TRBD1. The CDR3 sequence is 14 residues long. With 4 bases clipped from V and 5 bases from J, the junction kept 10 bases outside the gene matches. Germline assignment: CDR1 DFQATT and CDR2 SNEGSKA (reference sequence). CDR3 region: CSAKSQAGGNEQYF. As DNA, the CDR3 is TGCAGTGCTAAATCCCAGGCAGGGGGCAACGAGCAGTACTTC.

This clonotype came up many times. The chain has TRBV12-3 or TRBV12-4 and TRBJ1-1, with D unresolved. Trimming stripped 3 bases from V and 4 bases from J, with 3 bases between. This CDR3 region has 11 residues. For the CDR3, the DNA is TGTGCCAGCAGTTTCACCACTGAAGCTTTCTTT. Amino acids: CASSFTTEAFF.

This clonotype appeared a few times. The chain couples TRBV27 to TRBJ2-7; 11 bases fit TRBD1. CDR1 is MNHEY, CDR2 SMNVEV, per germline (reference sequence). The CDR3 contains 15 residues. V trimming: 6 bases; J trimming: 6 bases; junction bases outside the gene matches: 10. In DNA form, the CDR3 reads TGTGCCAGCAGCGACGCCGGGACAGGGGGGGGCGAGCAGTACTTC. It specifies CASSDAGTGGGEQYF.

This clonotype was counted ten times or more. The chain carries TRBV7-8 and TRBJ2-3, with D perhaps TRBD2 (6 bases). With 0 bases removed from V and 5 bases from J, the gap between germline ends came to 12 bases. CDR3 size: 15 residues. Germline V CDR1 and CDR2: SGHVS, FQNEAQ. In DNA, the CDR3 is TGTGCCAGCAGCTTAGCTGGAGGGGTTGGAGATACGCAGTATTTT. Its protein product is CASSLAGGVGDTQYF.

There are many counts of this clonotype. This chain joins TRBV28 and TRBJ2-2; 13 positions agree with TRBD2. V gave up 4 bases and J gave up 5 bases; unmatched junction bases: 7. Looked up from germline, CDR1 is MDHEN and CDR2 is SYDVKM. The CDR3 runs 17 residues. The DNA of the CDR3 is TGTGCCAGCAGTTCGGGACTAGCGGGACCTCGAACCGGGGAGCTGTTTTTT. Translated, it gives CASSSGLAGPRTGELFF.